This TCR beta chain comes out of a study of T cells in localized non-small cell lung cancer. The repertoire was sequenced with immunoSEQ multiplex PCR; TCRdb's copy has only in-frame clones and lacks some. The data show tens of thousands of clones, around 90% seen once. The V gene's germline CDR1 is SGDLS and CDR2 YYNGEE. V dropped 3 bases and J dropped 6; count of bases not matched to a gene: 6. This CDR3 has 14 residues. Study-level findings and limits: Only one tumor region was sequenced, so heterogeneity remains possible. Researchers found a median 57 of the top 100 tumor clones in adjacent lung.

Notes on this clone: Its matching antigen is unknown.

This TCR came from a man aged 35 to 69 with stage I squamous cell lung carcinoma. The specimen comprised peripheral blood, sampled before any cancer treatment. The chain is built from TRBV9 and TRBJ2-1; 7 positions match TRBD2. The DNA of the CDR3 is TGTGCCAGCAGCGCACAACTAGCGAGCAATGAGCAGTTCTTC. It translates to CASSAQLASNEQFF.